This T cell receptor beta chain originates from a study of glioma-infiltrating T cells (dated by TCRdb to the mid-2010s). Regarding the complete study: Glioma tissue, non-neoplastic brain tissue and matched peripheral blood mononuclear cells were used as sources from which TCR alpha- and beta-chain repertoires were sequenced. To measure divergence between tissue and blood T-cell populations, each tissue-infiltrating repertoire was compared with the peripheral blood repertoire of the same patient. Three low-grade glioma patients, fewer than 10 primary glioblastoma patients, and three non-glioma patients who contributed non-neoplastic brain tissue made up the paired cohort. Broader findings and caveats from the paper: The group comparisons were based on small numbers of patients: three non-neoplastic, three low-grade glioma and several glioblastoma patients. Very few CDR3 sequences were shared between tissue and blood, attributed to high CDR3 diversity and limited sampling. VJ-independent divergence between tissue and blood was lower than expected in non-neoplastic patients but higher than expected in all gliomas, particularly low-grade gliomas.

Measured from the cysteine to the phenylalanine, the CDR3 is 15 residues long. The DNA shown is the 45-base CDR3, in frame from base 1. For this chain, trimming is 8 bases at the V end and 0 bases at the J end, and the number of junction bases without a gene match is 6. Via the germline V gene, CDR1 is MNHNS and CDR2 SASEGT. TCR alpha and beta CDR3 regions were amplified with the iRepertoire nested amplicon-rescue multiplex PCR (arm-PCR) platform from RNA. One-step reverse transcription and amplification used about 95-450 ng of tissue mRNA or PBMC total RNA as input. Following bead purification, Illumina adapters were added through a secondary multiplex PCR, and the libraries were then gel-purified between 200 and 400 bp. Demultiplexing relied on internal 6-nucleotide barcodes carried by the libraries. Sequencing of the libraries was done on an Illumina MiSeq using 2x220 or 2x250 nucleotide paired-end reads. Per the authors' processing: Paired reads were merged using FLASH 1.2.11 and were aligned to the GRCh37 human genome using BWA-MEM, after which TRA and TRB reads were extracted. An IMGT-derived reference of cassette sequences and CDR3 motifs, with pseudogenes included, was used for V and J assignment. Three-frame translation of reads was performed, and productive CDR3s were defined as those with a C...FGXG motif and no stop codons. Clonotypes were defined as unique combinations of V-J cassette pair and CDR3 amino acid sequence. Reads were filtered by Hamming distance, thresholded by each sample's sequence error rate in mapped regions. TCRdb took the public reads, trimmed them with fastp at Q25, ran MiXCR for clone calling and kept in-frame beta chains. Here each entry gathers all rows of one CDR3 protein and keeps the most common genes and DNA. The V and J calls, along with clone size, are taken from TCRdb and not from the paper's own processing. Here the sample has tens of thousands of distinct CDR3 sequences; around a quarter occur a single time. The ten largest clones add up to more than 6.5% of the sample.

This clonotype was counted many times. Its specific antigen is unknown. Base qualities are not recorded, but no much larger clone differs from it by a single base. This sequence was found in a human donor with low-grade glioma or glioblastoma, undergoing nonglioma brain surgery, or in good health (not recorded which). Sequencing was done on a sample of glioma tissue, nonneoplastic brain tissue, or PBMCs (not recorded which). This receptor chain uses TRBV6-1 and TRBJ1-5; TRBD1 lines up with 8 middle nucleotides. CDR3 reads: CASRDRINSNQPQHF. The nucleotide sequence reads as follows: TGTGCCAGCCGGGACAGGATTAATAGCAATCAGCCCCAGCATTTT.